The 6 T cell receptor beta chains reported below all come from one sample, sequenced in a study of breast tumors, draining lymph nodes, adjacent tissues. TCRdb itself ran the multiplex PCR reads through MiXCR, one entry per CDR3 protein. In the table there are more than 50,000 distinct CDR3 sequences, less than 60% of which are singletons. Sequencing was performed on breast tumor tissue. Source of these receptors: a female donor with breast cancer. Some clones in this sample may be carry-over from other donors' samples.

This clonotype was counted at least ten times. The CDR3 sequence is CASSSGGISDTQYF. CDR3 nucleotide sequence: TGTGCCAGCAGCTCCGGGGGGATCTCAGATACGCAGTATTTT. V and J are TRBV9 and TRBJ2-3; TRBD2 matches 7 bases. CDR1 is SGDLS and CDR2 is YYNGEE in the germline V gene. The V gene end was trimmed by 4 bases and the J gene end by 4 bases; junction bases not matched to a gene: 6. CDR3 length: 14 residues.

The J gene is TRBJ2-7, the V gene TRBV28, with 7 bases that match TRBD1. Germline V gene data show CDR1 as MDHEN and CDR2 as SYDVKM. The CDR3 spans 14 residues. The ends lost 6 bases at V and 1 base at J; junction bases unmatched: 6. The CDR3, as DNA: TGTGCCAGCAGCCCCCCGGGACAGTCCTACGAGCAGTACTTC. Protein sequence: CASSPPGQSYEQYF.

V is TRBV19 and J is TRBJ2-7, with 15 bases fitting TRBD2. Losses at the gene ends were 5 bases for V and 4 bases for J; bases not matched to a gene: 6. Germline loops: CDR1 LNHDA, CDR2 SQIVND (reference sequence). CDR3 length: 16 residues. The CDR3 here is CASSAGLAGGGYEQYF. DNA of the CDR3: TGTGCCAGTAGTGCGGGACTAGCGGGAGGTGGGTACGAGCAGTACTTC.

V and J are TRBV20-1 and TRBJ2-1; the D is unclear. V lost 7 bases and J lost 4, with 11 bases in between. Germline V gene lookup returns CDR1 DFQATT and CDR2 SNEGSKA (reference sequence). CDR3 length: 12 residues. The CDR3 reads CSDGDAYNEQFF. CDR3 coding DNA: TGCAGTGACGGCGACGCATACAATGAGCAGTTCTTC.

This chain uses TRBV29-1 with TRBJ2-7, with D perhaps matching TRBD2 (6 bases). This CDR3 spans 16 amino acids. V was cut by 8 bases and J by 4 bases, with 27 bases left in between. From germline, CDR1 is SQVTM and CDR2 ANQGSEA. CDR3 nucleotides: TGCAGCAGTGCTAGAGGTGACACGGGAGAGGGGTACGAGCAGTACTTC. Translation: CSSARGDTGEGYEQYF.

The table lists this clonotype with many counts. The chain couples TRBV12-3 or TRBV12-4 to TRBJ1-4; 8 positions agree with TRBD1. The CDR3 is 14 residues long. Germline trimming cut 6 bases from V and 7 bases from J; bases unmatched to any gene: 7. The CDR3 protein is CASSGQGRSEKLFF. The CDR3 DNA reads as TGTGCCAGCAGCGGACAGGGAAGAAGTGAAAAACTGTTTTTT.